The 24 T cell receptor beta chains below all came from one sample that was sequenced in a study of T cell responses to AZD1222 COVID-19 vaccine (dated by TCRdb to about 2021). This specimen's time point label, interpreted: baseline before first vaccination. The library was built by means of the immunoSEQ multiplex PCR assay. Imported from immuneACCESS, the table was reduced by TCRdb to in-frame sequences with V and J called. These copies leave out some clones; in studies compared against another copy, an unresolved V gene accounts for under half, and the cause of the remainder is not known. This sample lists 75,000 to 100,000 clones; over 85% were detected once. The ten largest clones capture about 13% of the sample. Sequencing was performed on peripheral blood, taken on day 0 of AZD1222 vaccination. The receptor set was obtained from an adult in good health.

The V and J genes are TRBV19 and TRBJ1-2; D remains ambiguous. The CDR3 has 15 amino acids. Trimming cost V 8 bases and J 1 base, with 17 bases left between them. Germline CDR1 is LNHDA and CDR2 is SQIVND (reference sequence). The CDR3 sequence is CASSSQAGFNYGYTF. The CDR3 bases are TGTGCCAGTTCGTCCCAGGCCGGTTTTAACTATGGCTACACCTTC. Using reference TRBV19 and TRBJ1-2 for the parts outside the CDR3, the full variable domain is DGGITQSPKYLFRKEGQNVTLSCEQNLNHDAMYWYRQDPGQGLRLIYYSQIVNDFQKGDIAEGYSVSREKKESFPLTVTSAQKNPTAFYLCASSSQAGFNYGYTFGSGTRLTVV.

The chain combines TRBV30 with TRBJ2-7; D might be TRBD2 (6 bases). The CDR3 runs to 15 residues. The germline CDR1 and CDR2 sequences are GTSNPN and SVGIG (reference sequence). V was trimmed by 3 bases and J by 0 bases, leaving 15 bases between them. In DNA, the CDR3 is TGTGCCTGGAGCCTGGGGGGAATGGGCTCCTACGAGCAGTACTTC. This codes for CAWSLGGMGSYEQYF.

This chain uses TRBV7-9 with TRBJ1-2; D remains ambiguous. The CDR3 is 11 amino acids. V dropped 5 bases and J dropped 8 bases, with 9 bases sitting between them. Germline V lookup: CDR1 SEHNR, CDR2 FQNEAQ (reference sequence). The DNA for the CDR3 is TGTGCCAGCAGCCCAAAAGGAGGCTACACCTTC. It specifies CASSPKGGYTF.

The chain employs TRBV28 and TRBJ2-1; 15 bases align to TRBD2. This CDR3 has 18 amino acids. V shed 5 bases and J 0 bases; nucleotides not matched to a gene: 5. Germline lookup yields CDR1 MDHEN and CDR2 SYDVKM. CDR3 in DNA: TGTGCCAGCAGTCCGGGACTAGCGGGAGGTATCTCCTACAATGAGCAGTTCTTC. It codes for CASSPGLAGGISYNEQFF. Supplemented by reference TRBV28 and TRBJ2-1, the full variable domain reads DVKVTQSSRYLVKRTGEKVFLECVQDMDHENMFWYRQDPGLGLRLIYFSYDVKMKEKGDIPEGYSVSREKKERFSLILESASTNQTSMYLCASSPGLAGGISYNEQFFGPGTRLTVL.

The V gene is TRBV30, the J gene TRBJ1-2; D unresolved. CDR1 and CDR2 (germline): GTSNPN, SVGIG (reference sequence). V lost 0 bases, J lost 8 bases, and 16 bases lay in between. The length of the CDR3 is 14 residues. The CDR3 nucleotides are TGTGCCTGGAGTGTAAAAGAGACTAGAGGGGGCTACACCTTC. Translated: CAWSVKETRGGYTF.

The rearrangement links TRBV23-1 to TRBJ2-7; either TRBD1 or TRBD2 may fit D (5 bases each). TRBV23-1 carries the ORF label, with uncertain function. This CDR3 comprises 11 residues. CDR3 nucleotide sequence: TGCGCCAGCAGTCAATCGGGACCCCTGCATGTC. Residues: CASSQSGPLHV.

The gene calls are TRBV5-1 and TRBJ1-1; TRBD1 matches 8 bases. The CDR3 consists of 14 residues. Looked up from germline, CDR1 is SGHRS and CDR2 is YFSETQ. Trimming cost V 4 bases and J 5 bases; bases outside gene matches: 7. The chain's CDR3 is CASSPTGAGTEAFF. The CDR3 coding sequence is TGCGCCAGCAGCCCGACAGGGGCGGGGACTGAAGCTTTCTTT.

This chain links TRBV28 with TRBJ1-2; D may be TRBD1 (5 bases). The length of the CDR3 is 16 residues. The germline V and J ends were trimmed by 4 bases and 0 bases, with 15 bases remaining between them. Germline V gene lookup returns CDR1 MDHEN and CDR2 SYDVKM. CDR3 in DNA: TGTGCCAGCAGTTCTGGGGCGGAAAAGGCTAACTATGGCTACACCTTC. It translates to CASSSGAEKANYGYTF.

The gene calls are TRBV12-5 and TRBJ1-1, with D unclear. The V and J ends lost 1 base and 0 bases respectively, with 6 bases between them. Germline V gives CDR1 LGHNT, CDR2 FRNRAP. This CDR3 is 14 amino acids long. The CDR3 DNA follows: TGTGCTAGTGGTTTGGCAGGAGTGAACACTGAAGCTTTCTTT. Encoded protein: CASGLAGVNTEAFF.

The V call is TRBV7-2, the J call TRBJ2-1; D is ambiguous. Trimming stripped 5 bases from V and 4 bases from J, with 12 bases between. This CDR3 spans 14 amino acids. The V gene's germline CDR1 is SGHTA and CDR2 FQGNSA. This CDR3 reads CASSPIVGYNEQFF. The CDR3 DNA sequence: TGTGCCAGCAGCCCAATTGTAGGATACAATGAGCAGTTCTTC. Filled out from reference TRBV7-2 and TRBJ2-1, the complete variable domain reads GAGVSQSPSNKVTEKGKDVELRCDPISGHTALYWYRQSLGQGLEFLIYFQGNSAPDKSGLPSDRFSAERTGGSVSTLTIQRTQQEDSAVYLCASSPIVGYNEQFFGPGTRLTVL.

The chain has TRBV5-1 and TRBJ1-1, with 7 bases identical to TRBD1. The CDR3 runs to 14 residues. Germline V gives CDR1 SGHRS, CDR2 YFSETQ. J lost 5 bases, V lost 4 bases, and 8 bases had no gene match. The CDR3 DNA reads as TGCGCCAGCAGCCCCTCAGGGGGAAGGACTGAAGCTTTCTTT. Protein product: CASSPSGGRTEAFF.

The V gene is TRBV30, the J gene TRBJ1-5; 9 bases map to TRBD1. Unmatched junction bases numbered 5, after V lost 2 bases and J lost 6 bases. Germline-derived CDR1 and CDR2 are GTSNPN and SVGIG (reference sequence). This CDR3 has 14 residues. Here the CDR3 DNA reads TGTGCCTGGAGTCTACAGGGGGCGAGTCAGCCCCAGCATTTT. Translation: CAWSLQGASQPQHF.

V is TRBV28 and J is TRBJ1-2, with D perhaps matching TRBD1 (6 bases). Between the trimmed V and J ends, which lost 2 bases and 8 bases, there was a span of 12 bases. Looked up from germline, CDR1 is MDHEN and CDR2 is SYDVKM. The CDR3 has 13 residues. In DNA form, the CDR3 reads TGTGCCAGCAGTTTAGTGGGGGCCGGGGGCTACACCTTC. It translates to CASSLVGAGGYTF.

V gene TRBV12-3 or TRBV12-4 combines with J gene TRBJ1-4; D remains ambiguous. The CDR3 has 13 residues. The V and J ends lost 1 base and 8 bases respectively, with 8 bases between them. CDR3 in DNA: TGTGCCAGCAGTTTAGGGGGAGGGGAAAAACTGTTTTTT. It specifies CASSLGGGEKLFF.

This chain links TRBV19 with TRBJ2-4; TRBD1 might be the D (7 bases). The CDR3 extends over 12 amino acids. The V gene lost 9 bases and the J gene lost 6 bases, with 12 bases spanning the gap. The V gene's germline CDR1 is LNHDA and CDR2 SQIVND (reference sequence). CDR3 protein: CASRGAANIQYF. CDR3 coding DNA: TGTGCCAGCAGGGGGGCGGCAAACATTCAGTACTTC.

This rearrangement joins TRBV10-1 to TRBJ2-7; perhaps TRBD1 as D (5 bases). The germline gives CDR1 WNHNN, CDR2 SYGVQD (reference sequence). Trimming took off 4 bases at V and 6 bases at J, with 13 bases between the two ends. The CDR3 extends over 13 amino acids. The CDR3 coding sequence is TGCGCCAGCAGTGTTACAGGTGGGGCCGAGCAGTACTTC. It yields the protein CASSVTGGAEQYF.

This chain joins TRBV7-9 and TRBJ1-2, with TRBD1 matching over 7 bases. V was clipped by 3 bases and J by 8 bases; unmatched bases: 3. Germline CDR1 and CDR2: SEHNR and FQNEAQ (reference sequence). The length of the CDR3 is 12 residues. This CDR3 reads CASSFSGGGYTF. CDR3 nucleotide sequence: TGTGCCAGCAGCTTTTCAGGGGGAGGCTACACCTTC. Combining the CDR3 with reference TRBV7-9 and TRBJ1-2 gives the whole variable domain DTGVSQNPRHKITKRGQNVTFRCDPISEHNRLYWYRQTLGQGPEFLTYFQNEAQLEKSRLLSDRFSAERPKGSFSTLEIQRTEQGDSAMYLCASSFSGGGYTFGSGTRLTVV.

In its sample, this clone was seen once. The chain uses TRBV14 and TRBJ1-2, with TRBD1 matching 12 bases. This CDR3 contains 14 residues. V gave up 4 bases and J gave up 7 bases; unmatched junction bases: 4. Germline V gives CDR1 SGHDN, CDR2 FVKESK. This CDR3 reads CASSPGQGAGGYTF. CDR3 bases: TGTGCCAGCAGCCCGGGACAGGGGGCTGGTGGCTACACCTTC.

The chain's CDR3 is CASSPKGGTGINSPLHF. The CDR3 DNA follows: TGTGCCAGCAGTCCCAAAGGGGGGACAGGGATCAATTCACCCCTCCACTTT. The chain joins TRBV2 to TRBJ1-6; 9 positions match TRBD1. In germline, CDR1 is SNHLY, CDR2 FYNNEI. The V segment lost 5 bases and the J segment 7 bases; nucleotides outside the gene matches: 12. The CDR3 totals 17 residues.

This chain uses TRBV5-1 with TRBJ1-3, with no clear D. There are 15 residues in the CDR3. Trimming left V 3 bases short and J 0 bases short, with 10 bases between. The germline gives CDR1 SGHRS, CDR2 YFSETQ. In DNA, the CDR3 is TGCGCCAGCAGCTCCTCTAGTGTCTCTGGAAACACCATATATTTT. Amino acid sequence: CASSSSSVSGNTIYF.

The count of this clone is one. This rearrangement joins TRBV5-1 to TRBJ1-1; 7 bases line up with TRBD1. The germline CDR1 and CDR2 sequences are SGHRS and YFSETQ. CDR3 length equals 14 residues. The ends lost 3 bases at V and 5 bases at J; junction bases unmatched: 7. The CDR3 loop reads CASSSRQGGTEAFF. The CDR3 nucleotides read TGCGCCAGCAGCTCCAGACAGGGTGGGACTGAAGCTTTCTTT.

The chain combines TRBV6-5 with TRBJ1-1; unclear D gene. This CDR3 region has 13 residues. The V gene lost 5 bases and the J gene lost 0 bases, with 7 bases spanning the gap. Germline V gene lookup returns CDR1 MNHEY and CDR2 SVGAGI. The DNA for the CDR3 is TGTGCCAGCAGTCTATCACTGAACACTGAAGCTTTCTTT. Translating it yields CASSLSLNTEAFF.

The rearrangement links TRBV5-3 to TRBJ2-3; 16 nucleotides match TRBD2. TRBV5-3 is filed as an ORF, its function uncertain. This CDR3 has 21 residues. V gave up 1 base and J gave up 0 bases; unmatched junction bases: 11. The CDR3 sequence is CARSLTPGLAGGGLSTDTQYF. CDR3 bases: TGTGCCAGAAGCTTGACACCGGGACTAGCGGGAGGGGGACTTAGCACAGATACGCAGTATTTT.

This chain joins TRBV27 and TRBJ1-1; D remains ambiguous. The CDR3 runs 18 residues. The V end was cut by 4 bases, the J end by 10 bases, with 31 bases between. CDR1 and CDR2 from the germline V gene are MNHEY and SMNVEV (reference sequence). The CDR3: CASSSSRTKHAGVPRAFF. The CDR3 DNA reads TGTGCCAGCAGTTCCTCCCGTACTAAACACGCGGGAGTACCGCGAGCTTTCTTT.